This TCR beta chain originates from a study of T cells after yellow fever vaccination. In the study overall: Fractions with few cells were prepared using SMART-Seq v4 Ultra Low Input.

A process of 5'RACE template switching, which added a universal primer site and UMIs, was used to make TCR cDNA. TCRdb independently ran MiXCR on the 5' RACE reads; one entry per CDR3 protein. The sample has 200,000 to 300,000 distinct CDR3 sequences, over 3% seen once. Whole-study findings and limits: The CD4 compartment and the CD8 compartment contained a small share of clonotypes in common.

The ends were cut back, 4 bases at V and 7 bases at J, with 19 bases in the middle. Germline V gene sequence: CDR1 LGHNA, CDR2 YSLEER. The CDR3 loop spans 16 amino acids. Many counts were recorded for this clonotype. Its cognate antigen is unknown. The input for sequencing was PBMCs, taken 15 days after the yellow fever booster vaccination. The chain is built from TRBV4-3 and TRBJ1-4, with a tentative D call TRBD1 (6 bases). The source is a man aged 18 to 30 who received the YFV17D yellow fever vaccine. This chain's CDR3 is CASSPTGQIGSEKLFF. The CDR3, as DNA: TGCGCCAGCAGCCCTACTGGACAGATCGGGAGTGAAAAACTGTTTTTT.